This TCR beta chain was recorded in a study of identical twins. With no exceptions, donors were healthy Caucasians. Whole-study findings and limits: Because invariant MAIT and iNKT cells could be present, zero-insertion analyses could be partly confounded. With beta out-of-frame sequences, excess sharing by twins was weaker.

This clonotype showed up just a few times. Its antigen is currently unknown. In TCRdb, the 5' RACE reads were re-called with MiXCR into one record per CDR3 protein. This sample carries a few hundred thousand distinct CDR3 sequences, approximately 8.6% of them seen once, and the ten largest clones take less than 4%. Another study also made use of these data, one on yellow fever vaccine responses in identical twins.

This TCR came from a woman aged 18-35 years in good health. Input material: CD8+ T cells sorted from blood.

CDR3 DNA: TGCAGTGCTAGAGATCCTAGCGGGAGTACCGGGGAGCTGTTTTTT. This encodes CSARDPSGSTGELFF. This sequence joins TRBV20-1 and TRBJ2-2; TRBD2 matches at 10 bases. The CDR3 is 15 residues long. CDR1 DFQATT and CDR2 SNEGSKA come from the germline V gene (reference sequence). After removal of 0 bases from V and 5 bases from J, the junction contained 3 bases not matched to a gene.